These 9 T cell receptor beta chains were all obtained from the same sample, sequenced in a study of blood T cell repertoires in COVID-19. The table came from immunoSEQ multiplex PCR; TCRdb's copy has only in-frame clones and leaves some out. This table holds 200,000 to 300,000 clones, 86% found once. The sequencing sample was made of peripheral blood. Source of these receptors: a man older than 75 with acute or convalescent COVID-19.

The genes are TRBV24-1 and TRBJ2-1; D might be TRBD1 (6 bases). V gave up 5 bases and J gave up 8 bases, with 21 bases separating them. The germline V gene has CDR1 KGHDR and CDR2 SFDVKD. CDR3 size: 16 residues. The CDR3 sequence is CATSVSWGTPSDEQFF. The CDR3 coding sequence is TGTGCCACCAGTGTTTCTTGGGGGACACCCTCGGATGAGCAGTTCTTC.

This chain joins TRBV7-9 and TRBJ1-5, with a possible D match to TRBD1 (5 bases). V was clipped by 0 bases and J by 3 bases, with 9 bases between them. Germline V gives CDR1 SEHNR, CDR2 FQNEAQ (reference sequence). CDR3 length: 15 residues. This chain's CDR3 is CASSLAGGANQPQHF. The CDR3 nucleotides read TGTGCCAGCAGCTTAGCGGGCGGGGCCAATCAGCCCCAGCATTTT.

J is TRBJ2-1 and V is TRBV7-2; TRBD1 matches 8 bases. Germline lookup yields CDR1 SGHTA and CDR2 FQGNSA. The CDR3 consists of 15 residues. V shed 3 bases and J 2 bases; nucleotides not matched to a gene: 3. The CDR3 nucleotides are TGTGCCAGCAGCTTCAGACAGGGGACCTACAATGAGCAGTTCTTC. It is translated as CASSFRQGTYNEQFF.

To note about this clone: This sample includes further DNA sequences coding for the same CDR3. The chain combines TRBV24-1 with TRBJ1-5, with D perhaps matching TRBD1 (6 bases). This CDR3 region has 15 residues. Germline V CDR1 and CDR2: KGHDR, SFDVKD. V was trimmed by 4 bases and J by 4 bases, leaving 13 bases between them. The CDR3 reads CATSDPGQGNQPQHF. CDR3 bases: TGTGCCACCAGTGACCCGGGACAAGGGAATCAGCCCCAGCATTTT.

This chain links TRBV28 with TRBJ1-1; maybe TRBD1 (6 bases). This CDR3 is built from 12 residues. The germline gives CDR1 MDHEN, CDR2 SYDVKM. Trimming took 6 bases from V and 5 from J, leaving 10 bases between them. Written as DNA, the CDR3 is TGTGCCAGCAGGGGGGGGGCAACTGAAGCTTTCTTT. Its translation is CASRGGATEAFF.

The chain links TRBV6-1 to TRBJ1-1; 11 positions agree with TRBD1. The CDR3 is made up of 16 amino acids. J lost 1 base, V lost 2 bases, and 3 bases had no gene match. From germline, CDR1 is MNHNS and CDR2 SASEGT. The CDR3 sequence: CASSERTGGSNTEAFF. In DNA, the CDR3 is TGTGCCAGCAGTGAACGGACAGGGGGCTCGAACACTGAAGCTTTCTTT.

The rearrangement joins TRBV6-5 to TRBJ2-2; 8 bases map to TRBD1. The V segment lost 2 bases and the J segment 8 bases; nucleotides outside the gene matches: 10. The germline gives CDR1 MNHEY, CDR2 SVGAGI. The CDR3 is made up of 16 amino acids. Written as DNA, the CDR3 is TGTGCCAGCAGTTACGGGACAGGAACTTATACGGGGGAGCTGTTTTTT. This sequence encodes CASSYGTGTYTGELFF.

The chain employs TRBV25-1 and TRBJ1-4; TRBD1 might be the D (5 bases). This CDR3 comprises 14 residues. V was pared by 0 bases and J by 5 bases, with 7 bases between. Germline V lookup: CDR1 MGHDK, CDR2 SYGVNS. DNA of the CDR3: TGTGCCAGCAGTGAATATGCAGGGAATGAAAAACTGTTTTTT. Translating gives CASSEYAGNEKLFF.

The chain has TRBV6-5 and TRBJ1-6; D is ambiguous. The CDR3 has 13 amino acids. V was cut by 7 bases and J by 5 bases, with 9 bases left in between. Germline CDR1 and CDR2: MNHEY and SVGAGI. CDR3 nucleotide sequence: TGTGCCAGCATTAGACAAAATAATTCACCCCTCCACTTT. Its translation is CASIRQNNSPLHF.